The rows below give T cell receptor beta chains drawn from one sample of a study of T cell repertoires in cytomegalovirus infection. A single record per CDR3 protein comes from TCRdb applying MiXCR to the reads. Of approximately 320,000 distinct CDR3 sequences in the sample, roughly 9.5% were seen once. Specimen: PBMCs. The receptors were sampled from a human donor in good health (CMV status not recorded). Some clones in this sample may be carry-over from other donors' samples. CDR3s include the opening cysteine and the closing phenylalanine or tryptophan. The D gene is left open where the match is weak. Rows give clone size only sometimes, using once, few, many, or a class for an expanded clone.

d_gene,v_gene,j_gene,abundance,CDR3nt,CDR3aa
TRBD2,TRBV11-2,TRBJ2-7,many,TGTGCCAGCAGCCGCCGGACTAGCGACTATTACGAGCAGTACTTC,CASSRRTSDYYEQYF
TRBD1,TRBV10-3,TRBJ1-3,few,TGTGCCATCAGTGAAAGTCGAGGCGGGACAGGGAGGAACACCATATATTTT,CAISESRGGTGRNTIYF
.,TRBV6-1,TRBJ2-2,few,TGTGCCAGCAGCCACCGTCGGACGAACACCGGGGAGCTGTTTTTT,CASSHRRTNTGELFF
TRBD1,TRBV29-1,TRBJ1-1,few,TGCAGCGCGACAGGGCTGTTGAACACTGAAGCTTTCTTT,CSATGLLNTEAFF
.,TRBV7-9,TRBJ1-1,.,TGTGCCAGCAGCTTAGTGGGGGCGCTTGGGACTGAAGCTTTCTTT,CASSLVGALGTEAFF
TRBD2,TRBV20-1,TRBJ2-1,many,TGCAGTGCTAGGGGCGGGAGTTACAATGAGCAGTTCTTC,CSARGGSYNEQFF
TRBD1,TRBV7-6,TRBJ2-1,.,TGTGCCAGCAGCTTACCCGTGGACAGGGGCTTCTACAATGAGCAGTTCTTC,CASSLPVDRGFYNEQFF
.,TRBV25-1,TRBJ1-1,few,TGTGCCAGCGCGAAACAGGTGAACACTGAAGCTTTCTTT,CASAKQVNTEAFF
.,TRBV7-6,TRBJ1-1,few,TGTGCCAGCAGCCAATTTAGGGGGGAGGCTGAAGCTTTCTTT,CASSQFRGEAEAFF
.,TRBV27,TRBJ2-5,few,TGTGCCAGCAGCCGAGACGCAGGGAAAGAGACCCAGTACTTC,CASSRDAGKETQYF
.,TRBV20-1,TRBJ2-1,.,TGCAGTGCTAGAGAAGGCGGGACGGGGGAGCAGTTCTTC,CSAREGGTGEQFF
.,TRBV25-1,TRBJ2-5,many,TGTGCCAGCATAGGGACACGAAAGACCCAGTACTTC,CASIGTRKTQYF
TRBD1,TRBV6-1,TRBJ2-7,few,TGTGCCAGCAGCGCTTCCGGGACAGGGATCACCTACGAGCAGTACTTC,CASSASGTGITYEQYF
.,TRBV7-9,TRBJ1-1,.,TGTGCCAGCAGCGGAGGGGGGTACCCTGAAGCTTTCTTT,CASSGGGYPEAFF
.,TRBV7-8,TRBJ2-5,many,TGTGCCAGCAGCTTATCTGTCCTCCCGCGGGGGCTGGTCGGGGAGACCCAGTACTTC,CASSLSVLPRGLVGETQYF
.,TRBV27,TRBJ1-5,few,TGTGCCAGCAGTTTAATCAAGCACCAAAATCAGCCCCAGCATTTT,CASSLIKHQNQPQHF
.,TRBV28,TRBJ2-7,.,TGTGCCAGCAGTTTCAGGGGGGACCTAGGGGGCGAGCAGTACTTC,CASSFRGDLGGEQYF
.,TRBV19,TRBJ1-5,many,TGTGCCAGTTGCTTTCTCGGGAGCAATCAGCCCCAGCATTTT,CASCFLGSNQPQHF
.,TRBV12-3/TRBV12-4,TRBJ2-3,few,TGTGCCAGCAGTTTCGGTACGCAGTATTTT,CASSFGTQYF
TRBD1,TRBV6-1,TRBJ2-2,.,TGTGCCAGCTTGAAGGGACAGACAATCACCGGGGAGCTGTTTTTT,CASLKGQTITGELFF
TRBD1,TRBV12-3/TRBV12-4,TRBJ1-5,.,TGTGCCAGCAGGTTACGACAGGGTCGGAGCAATCAGCCCCAGCATTTT,CASRLRQGRSNQPQHF
TRBD2,TRBV4-1,TRBJ2-3,.,TGCGCCAGCAGTGTAGCGGGAAGCACAGATACGCAGTATTTT,CASSVAGSTDTQYF
.,TRBV4-1,TRBJ1-5,many,TGCGCCAGCAGCCACCGAGGGTCGAGCAATCAGCCCCAGCATTTT,CASSHRGSSNQPQHF
TRBD1,TRBV7-8,TRBJ1-1,many,TGTGCCAGCAGCTTAGACAGGGGGGTCCGGAAGGTAAAAGGGAGGAACACTGAAGCTTTCTTT,CASSLDRGVRKVKGRNTEAFF
.,TRBV4-3,TRBJ2-6,many,TGCGCCAGCAGCCAAGAGGCCGGGACTGGGGCCAACGTCCTGACTTTC,CASSQEAGTGANVLTF
.,TRBV7-2,TRBJ1-6,many,TGTGCCAGCAACTTCCTCGGGGCGGGGAATTCACCCCTCCACTTT,CASNFLGAGNSPLHF
TRBD2,TRBV7-2,TRBJ2-5,many,TGTGCCAGCAGCCCCCCTGGACTAGCGGGAGTGGAGACCCAGTACTTC,CASSPPGLAGVETQYF
TRBD1,TRBV28,TRBJ2-1,many,TGTGCCAGCAGTTTTGGGACAGGGGCTTACAATGAGCAGTTCTTC,CASSFGTGAYNEQFF
.,TRBV9,TRBJ1-4,.,TGTGCCAGCAGCCTTTGGGGCCGCACTGATGAAAAACTGTTTTTT,CASSLWGRTDEKLFF
.,TRBV2,TRBJ2-6,few,TGTGCCAGCAGTGTGCCCTCCTCTGGGGCCAACGTCCTGACTTTC,CASSVPSSGANVLTF
TRBD1,TRBV4-3,TRBJ1-1,.,TGCGCCAGCAGCCAGTACTCAGGGGGAAACACTGAAGCTTTCTTT,CASSQYSGGNTEAFF
TRBD1,TRBV29-1,TRBJ2-5,few,TGCAGCGTTGTGACAGGGGAGACCCAGTACTTC,CSVVTGETQYF
.,TRBV7-2,TRBJ1-1,once,TGTGTCAGCAGCCCGCGTCTGGGACCTGACGCTTTCTTT,CVSSPRLGPDAFF
TRBD1,TRBV7-2,TRBJ2-1,few,TGTGCCAGCAGCAAAAGCAGGGGGCAAGGGTCCTACAATGAGCAGTTCTTC,CASSKSRGQGSYNEQFF
.,TRBV6-1,TRBJ2-1,few,TGTGCCACCCAACAATGGGACTTGACCTACAATGAGCAGTTCTTC,CATQQWDLTYNEQFF
TRBD1,TRBV29-1,TRBJ2-7,few,TGCAGCGTTAGACAGGGGGCCTACGAGCAGTACTTC,CSVRQGAYEQYF
TRBD2,TRBV9,TRBJ2-1,.,TGTGCCAGCAGCGACTCGATAGCGGGGGAGAGATTAAATGAGCAGTTCTTC,CASSDSIAGERLNEQFF
TRBD2,TRBV4-3,TRBJ2-1,.,TGCGCCAGCAGCCAATGGACTAGCGGTGATGAGCAGTTCTTC,CASSQWTSGDEQFF
.,TRBV12-3/TRBV12-4,TRBJ2-7,many,TGTGCCAGCAGTTTGGGCAGGGTGACCTACGAGCAGTACTTC,CASSLGRVTYEQYF
TRBD2,TRBV12-3/TRBV12-4,TRBJ2-5,.,TGTGCCAGCAGTTTCTCCAAGGGGACTAGCGGGAGTGAGGAGACCCAGTACTTC,CASSFSKGTSGSEETQYF
TRBD2,TRBV6-6,TRBJ2-7,.,TGTGCCAGCAGTCCGCGGGGCGGGGGGGCCTACGAGCAGTACTTC,CASSPRGGGAYEQYF
.,TRBV19,TRBJ2-1,few,TGTGCCAGTCTCGATCTTGGGGCCGTCAATGAGCAGTTCTTC,CASLDLGAVNEQFF
TRBD1,TRBV30,TRBJ1-5,.,TGTGCCTGGAGTGTCTCAGGGGGTGATTATAGCAATCAGCCCCAGCATTTT,CAWSVSGGDYSNQPQHF
TRBD2,TRBV6-6,TRBJ2-1,.,TGTGCCAGCATCAGCGGGAGCTCCTACAATGAGCAGTTCTTC,CASISGSSYNEQFF
.,TRBV28,TRBJ2-7,.,TGTGCCAGCAAATCAGGGGACGGAGATACCTACGAGCAGTACTTC,CASKSGDGDTYEQYF
.,TRBV27,TRBJ2-5,.,TGTGCCAGCAGATCATACCTGGAGACCCAGTACTTC,CASRSYLETQYF
.,TRBV2,TRBJ1-6,many,TGTGCCAGCAGTGAAACAGCCCTATCACCCCTCCACTTT,CASSETALSPLHF
.,TRBV15,TRBJ1-4,many,TGTGCCACCAGCAGAGATTGGGGGGGGCGCGCAGAAGAAAAACTGTTTTTT,CATSRDWGGRAEEKLFF
TRBD2,TRBV2,TRBJ2-3,many,TGTGCCAGCAGTCCTGGACTAGCGGGGGTCACAGATACGCAGTATTTT,CASSPGLAGVTDTQYF
TRBD1,TRBV6-6,TRBJ1-6,.,TGTGCCAGCAGGCGAGATCACACAGGGGGCGCTTGGAATTCACCCCTCCACTTT,CASRRDHTGGAWNSPLHF
.,TRBV7-2,TRBJ2-3,many,TGTGCCAGCAGCTTACAAAGGACGGGGGCAGATACGCAGTATTTT,CASSLQRTGADTQYF
TRBD2,TRBV7-2,TRBJ2-7,.,TGTGCCAGCAGCCCGGGACTAGCGGGAGGGCCCGGGTACGAGCAGTACTTC,CASSPGLAGGPGYEQYF
.,TRBV7-2,TRBJ2-3,.,TGTGCCAGCACATGGGGGCGGTCCGGATCTACGCAGTATTTT,CASTWGRSGSTQYF
.,TRBV25-1,TRBJ1-2,.,TGTGCCAGCAGCCCAGGCTTAATGGCCTACACCTTC,CASSPGLMAYTF